This is a list of T cell receptor beta chains from one sample in a study of T cell responses to AZD1222 COVID-19 vaccine. TCRdb's table, derived via immunoSEQ multiplex PCR, lists solely in-frame clones and lacks some. Here the sample spans roughly 30,000 clones, approximately 80% being singletons. The sequenced sample was peripheral blood, obtained 28 days after the second AZD1222 dose. These receptors were obtained from an adult who received the AZD1222 COVID-19 vaccine. CDR3s include the opening cysteine and the closing phenylalanine or tryptophan. D genes are given only for firm matches. For some rows the clone size is stated as once, few or many, or as a class when expanded; others skip it.

v_call,d_call,j_call,clone_size,cdr3_nt,cdr3_aa
TRBV14,TRBD1,TRBJ1-2,NA,TGTGCCAGCAGCCAAGCCGGGACAGAGAACTATGGCTACACCTTC,CASSQAGTENYGYTF
TRBV24-1,NA,TRBJ2-3,NA,TGTGCCACCACCGGAACTAACACAGATACGCAGTATTTT,CATTGTNTDTQYF
TRBV3-1/TRBV3-2,NA,TRBJ1-2,few,TGTGCCAGCAGGCACCGGGACTTCGGCTATGGCTACACCTTC,CASRHRDFGYGYTF
TRBV5-6,TRBD1,TRBJ1-2,NA,TGTGCCAGCAGCAGGACAGGGAGGGACGGCTACACCTTC,CASSRTGRDGYTF
TRBV10-3,TRBD1,TRBJ2-7,NA,TGTGCCACGGGGACAGGGGGCTGGAACGAGCAGTACTTC,CATGTGGWNEQYF
TRBV11-2,NA,TRBJ1-1,NA,TGTGCCAGCAGCTTAAGGATAACCAATATATTCACTGAAGCTTTCTTT,CASSLRITNIFTEAFF
TRBV4-2,NA,TRBJ2-1,NA,TGTGCCAGCAGCCAAGGAATGGCGACGAACTACAATGAGCAGTTCTTC,CASSQGMATNYNEQFF
TRBV14,TRBD2,TRBJ2-3,few,TGTGCCAGCAGCCACCGGGTAGCGGGGGATACGCAGTATTTT,CASSHRVAGDTQYF
TRBV5-4,NA,TRBJ1-1,NA,TGTGCCAGCAGCTTGTCCCGAAAATTCACTGAAGCTTTCTTT,CASSLSRKFTEAFF
TRBV5-1,NA,TRBJ1-4,NA,TGCGCCAGCAGCGCCGGGAGAGGAGGAGAAAAACTGTTTTTT,CASSAGRGGEKLFF
TRBV29-1,NA,TRBJ2-5,once,TGCAGCGGTCATCAGGGCGGACAAGAGACCCAGTACTTC,CSGHQGGQETQYF
TRBV19,TRBD2,TRBJ2-2,NA,TGTGCCAGTAACTTCAGAGCGGGGGCCGGTAGCACCGGGGAGCTGTTTTTT,CASNFRAGAGSTGELFF
TRBV19,TRBD2,TRBJ2-1,once,TGTGCCACCCTGGGACTAGCGGGAGCGATCTACAATGAGCAGTTCTTC,CATLGLAGAIYNEQFF
TRBV24-1,TRBD1,TRBJ1-1,NA,TGTGCCACCAGTGATCGGGACAGACCCGGGGCTGAAGCTTTCTTT,CATSDRDRPGAEAFF
TRBV10-2,NA,TRBJ1-5,NA,TGCGCCAGCAGTCCCAGGGGAGGGGGAAGCAATCAGCCCCAGCATTTT,CASSPRGGGSNQPQHF
TRBV19,NA,TRBJ1-4,NA,TGTGCCAGTAGTAGTAAGGGGATGGCTAATGAAAAACTGTTTTTT,CASSSKGMANEKLFF
TRBV11-2,NA,TRBJ1-6,NA,TGTGCCAGCAGCTTAGTCGGTGTGCAATTGGATTCACCCCTCCACTTT,CASSLVGVQLDSPLHF
TRBV10-3,TRBD1,TRBJ1-5,NA,TGTGCCATCAGTCGGACAGGGGCGGGGCAGCCCCAGCATTTT,CAISRTGAGQPQHF
TRBV6-2/TRBV6-3,NA,TRBJ2-5,NA,TGTGCCAGCAGCACGGGAGTTGTGACCCAGTACTTC,CASSTGVVTQYF
TRBV5-1,NA,TRBJ1-6,NA,TGCGCCAGCAGCTTGGACCAGGGTAGGTCCTATAATTCACCCCTCCACTTT,CASSLDQGRSYNSPLHF
TRBV24-1,NA,TRBJ1-5,NA,TGTGCCACCAGTCCGGGGTGGACGCCGCGGAATCAGCCCCAGCATTTT,CATSPGWTPRNQPQHF
TRBV7-2,TRBD1,TRBJ1-3,NA,TGTGCCAGCAGCTTGGACAGGGAGAGTGGAAACACCATATATTTT,CASSLDRESGNTIYF
TRBV7-2,TRBD2,TRBJ2-6,NA,TGTGCCAGCAGCTTAACGGGAGGAAACTCTGGGGCCAACGTCCTGACTTTC,CASSLTGGNSGANVLTF
TRBV19,TRBD2,TRBJ2-2,NA,TGTGCCAGTAGTATCAAGCGGGGGGTTAACACCGGGGAGCTGTTTTTT,CASSIKRGVNTGELFF
TRBV5-4,TRBD1,TRBJ2-1,NA,TGTGCCAGCAGCCATCAGGGGGACATGGGAAATGAGCAGTTCTTC,CASSHQGDMGNEQFF
TRBV7-3,NA,TRBJ2-6,NA,TGTGCCAGCAGCTCTGGGGACGTAAGCTCTGGGGCCAACGTCCTGACTTTC,CASSSGDVSSGANVLTF
TRBV27,NA,TRBJ2-1,NA,TGTGCCAGCAGTCTTAGCTCCTACAATGAGCAGTTCTTC,CASSLSSYNEQFF
TRBV20-1,NA,TRBJ1-1,NA,TGCAGTGGGGTAAGGGACACTGAAGCTTTCTTT,CSGVRDTEAFF
TRBV3-1/TRBV3-2,NA,TRBJ2-1,NA,TGTGCCAGCAGCCAAGCCGGGACTCCGTTCTTC,CASSQAGTPFF
TRBV6-5,TRBD1,TRBJ2-7,medium-sized,TGTGCCAGCAGTTATGTTTGGGGACAGGGTTCCGAGCAGTACTTC,CASSYVWGQGSEQYF
TRBV19,NA,TRBJ1-4,NA,TGTGCCAGCGGGGCGGGGACTAATGAAAAACTGTTTTTT,CASGAGTNEKLFF
TRBV13,NA,TRBJ2-3,once,TGTGCCAGCAGCTCCCAGGGTTCTGGGGACTGGGATACGCAGTATTTT,CASSSQGSGDWDTQYF
TRBV4-1,NA,TRBJ1-2,NA,TGCGCCAGCAGCCGCGGCCCTCAGGGGAAGCGTGATGGCTACACCTTC,CASSRGPQGKRDGYTF
TRBV11-2,TRBD1,TRBJ1-3,NA,TGTGCCAGCAGCTCCCAGACAGGGGTTGGAAACACCATATATTTT,CASSSQTGVGNTIYF
TRBV4-1,NA,TRBJ2-2,NA,TGCGCCAGCCAGGCTAGGACAGCGAACACCGGGGAGCTGTTTTTT,CASQARTANTGELFF
TRBV18,NA,TRBJ2-3,few,TGTGCCAGCTCACCGGTACAAGGGGGCACAGATACGCAGTATTTT,CASSPVQGGTDTQYF
TRBV29-1,NA,TRBJ2-3,few,TGCAGCGTTGAAGCGTTGGGTCAGCTTGGCACAGATACGCAGTATTTT,CSVEALGQLGTDTQYF
TRBV5-5,TRBD2,TRBJ2-5,few,TGTGCCAGCAGCCGGGGACTAGCGGAAGAGACCCAGTACTTC,CASSRGLAEETQYF